This T cell receptor beta chain comes out of a study of OX40 agonist ivuxolimab in advanced cancers. The CDR3 contains 13 residues. The germline gives CDR1 SGHDN, CDR2 FVKESK. V was shortened by 4 bases and J by 9 bases, with 14 bases between the two germline ends. Using immunoSEQ multiplex PCR, the repertoire was profiled, and TCRdb retains in-frame clones only, with some absent. The sample includes tens of thousands of clones, roughly 80% seen only once; the top ten take 0.4% to 0.5%. This specimen consisted of CD4+ or CD8+ T cells sorted from blood, obtained in a trial of the OX40 agonist ivuxolimab. The V and J genes are TRBV14 and TRBJ2-3; tentative D call: TRBD2 (5 bases). The receptor was derived from an adult with an advanced solid tumor such as melanoma, head and neck, liver or kidney cancer. The CDR3 loop is CASSPAGETTQYF. For the CDR3, the DNA is TGTGCCAGCAGCCCCGCCGGGGAAACCACGCAGTATTTT.